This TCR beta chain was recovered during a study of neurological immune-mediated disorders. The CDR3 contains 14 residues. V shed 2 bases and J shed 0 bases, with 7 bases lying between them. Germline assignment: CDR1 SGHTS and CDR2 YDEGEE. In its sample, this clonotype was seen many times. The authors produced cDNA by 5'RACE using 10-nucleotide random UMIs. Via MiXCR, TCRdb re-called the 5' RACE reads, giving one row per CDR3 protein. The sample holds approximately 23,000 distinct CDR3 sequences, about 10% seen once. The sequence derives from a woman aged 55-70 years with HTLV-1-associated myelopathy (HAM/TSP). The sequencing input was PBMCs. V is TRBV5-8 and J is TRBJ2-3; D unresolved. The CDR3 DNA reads TGTGCCAGCAGCTTCGGGCCTAGCACAGATACGCAGTATTTT. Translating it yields CASSFGPSTDTQYF.